The 3 T cell receptor beta chains given below trace back to one sample, sequenced in a study of T cell repertoires in cytomegalovirus infection. MiXCR was run by TCRdb on the reads, yielding one entry per CDR3 protein. The sample records around 900,000 distinct CDR3 sequences, 30% to 40% being singletons. These TCRs are of unknown antigen specificity. The sample here was cultured CD8+ T cells from PBMCs, taken from culture after CMV antigen stimulation. The receptors originated from a human donor in good health (CMV status not recorded). Some clones in this sample may be carry-over from other donors' samples.

This sequence joins TRBV7-9 and TRBJ2-5; no definite D call. The CDR3 contains 14 residues. V lost 2 bases, J lost 3 bases, and 10 bases lay in between. From germline, CDR1 is SEHNR and CDR2 FQNEAQ (reference sequence). CDR3 region: CASSLTGFEETQYF. In nucleotides, the CDR3 is TGTGCCAGCAGCTTAACCGGGTTCGAAGAGACCCAGTACTTC.

This clonotype was detected only a few times. The rearrangement links TRBV6-6 to TRBJ2-7; D not certain. The CDR3 is 14 amino acids. Trimming stripped 0 bases from V and 4 bases from J, with 10 bases between. Germline assignment: CDR1 MNHNY and CDR2 SVGAGI (reference sequence). The CDR3 protein is CASSYSNAVYEQYV. The CDR3 region has the DNA TGTGCCAGCAGTTACTCGAACGCGGTTTACGAGCAGTACGTC.

V and J are TRBV19 and TRBJ1-5; perhaps TRBD1 as D (5 bases). V was clipped by 5 bases and J by 2 bases, with 28 bases between them. CDR1 LNHDA and CDR2 SQIVND come from the germline V gene (reference sequence). The CDR3 length is 20 residues. CDR3: CASSDPLGRVEVWGNQPQHF. CDR3 sequence (DNA): TGTGCCAGTAGTGATCCCCTTGGCAGGGTGGAGGTCTGGGGCAATCAGCCCCAGCATTTT.